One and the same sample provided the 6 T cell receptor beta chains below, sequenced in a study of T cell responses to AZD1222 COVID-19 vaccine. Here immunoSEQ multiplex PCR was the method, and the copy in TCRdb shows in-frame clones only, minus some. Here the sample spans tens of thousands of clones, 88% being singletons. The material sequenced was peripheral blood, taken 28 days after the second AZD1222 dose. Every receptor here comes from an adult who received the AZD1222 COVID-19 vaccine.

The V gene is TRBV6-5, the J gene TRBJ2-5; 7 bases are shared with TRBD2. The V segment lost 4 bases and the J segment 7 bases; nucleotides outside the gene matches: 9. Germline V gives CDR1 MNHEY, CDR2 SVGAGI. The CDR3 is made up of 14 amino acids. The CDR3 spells CASSSRGVAGTQYF. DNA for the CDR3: TGTGCCAGCAGTTCCCGGGGGGTAGCAGGGACCCAGTACTTC.

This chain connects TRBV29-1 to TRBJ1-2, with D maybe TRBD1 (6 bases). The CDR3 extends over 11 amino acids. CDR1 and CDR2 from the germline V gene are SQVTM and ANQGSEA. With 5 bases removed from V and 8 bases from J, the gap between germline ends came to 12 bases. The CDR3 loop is CSVYYRDGYTF. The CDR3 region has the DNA TGCAGCGTTTATTACAGGGACGGCTACACCTTC.

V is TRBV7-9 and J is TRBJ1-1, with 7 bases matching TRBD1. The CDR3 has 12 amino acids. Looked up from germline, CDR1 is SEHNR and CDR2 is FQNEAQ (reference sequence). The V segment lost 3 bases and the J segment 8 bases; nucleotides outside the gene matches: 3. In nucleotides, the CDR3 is TGTGCCAGCAGCTTCGGACAGGCAGAAGCTTTCTTT. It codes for CASSFGQAEAFF.

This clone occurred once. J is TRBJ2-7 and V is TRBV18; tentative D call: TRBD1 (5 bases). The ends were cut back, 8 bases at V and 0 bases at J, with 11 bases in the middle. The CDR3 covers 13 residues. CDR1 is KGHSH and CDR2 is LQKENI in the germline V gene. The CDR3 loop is CASTQGLSYEQYF. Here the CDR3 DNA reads TGTGCCAGCACCCAGGGCCTCTCCTACGAGCAGTACTTC.

The CDR3 DNA follows: TGCAGCGTTGACGGAGCGGGAGGATCCTACAATGAGCAGTTCTTC. The encoded protein is CSVDGAGGSYNEQFF. The chain carries TRBV29-1 and TRBJ2-1; 9 bases match TRBD2. Germline trimming cut 3 bases from V and 1 base from J; bases unmatched to any gene: 4. CDR1 and CDR2 from the germline V gene are SQVTM and ANQGSEA. The CDR3 loop spans 15 amino acids.

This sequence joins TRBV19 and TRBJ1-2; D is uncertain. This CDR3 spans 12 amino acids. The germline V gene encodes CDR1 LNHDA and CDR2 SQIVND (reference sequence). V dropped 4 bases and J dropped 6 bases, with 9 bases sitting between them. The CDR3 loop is CASSRREDGYTF. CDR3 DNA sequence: TGTGCCAGTAGTAGAAGGGAAGATGGCTACACCTTC.